This TCR beta chain was sequenced during a study of T cells in Graves' hyperthyroidism and ophthalmopathy. General study findings and limits: Blood shared most expanded thyroid clonotypes above 0.001.

Worth noting for this clonotype: Its matching antigen is unknown.

Germline assignment: CDR1 SGHAT and CDR2 FQNNGV. With V trimmed by 6 bases and J by 5 bases, 11 bases remained unmatched. There are 16 residues in the CDR3. Researchers amplified the TCR beta CDR3 regions from RNA transcripts. The HTBI primer set was used in a first-round RT-PCR of the TCR CDR3. TCRdb re-called the multiplex PCR reads through MiXCR, storing one row per CDR3 protein. This sample carries around 350,000 distinct CDR3 sequences, about a sixth of them seen once, and the ten largest clones take around a third. Exclusions: uncontrolled infection, other autoimmune disease, pregnancy, lactation. Sampled blood dates from first hyperthyroidism diagnosis, and it precedes any ophthalmopathy symptoms. More than 8.5 ml of fresh peripheral blood supplied the PBMCs.

This sequence joins TRBV11-2 and TRBJ1-3; 9 bases match TRBD1. This receptor was obtained from a woman in her 30s with Graves' hyperthyroidism that later progressed to Graves' ophthalmopathy. Sequencing was performed on blood. The chain's CDR3 is CASSPPGQGLRNTIYF. CDR3 coding DNA: TGTGCCAGCAGTCCTCCGGGACAGGGATTAAGAAACACCATATATTTT.